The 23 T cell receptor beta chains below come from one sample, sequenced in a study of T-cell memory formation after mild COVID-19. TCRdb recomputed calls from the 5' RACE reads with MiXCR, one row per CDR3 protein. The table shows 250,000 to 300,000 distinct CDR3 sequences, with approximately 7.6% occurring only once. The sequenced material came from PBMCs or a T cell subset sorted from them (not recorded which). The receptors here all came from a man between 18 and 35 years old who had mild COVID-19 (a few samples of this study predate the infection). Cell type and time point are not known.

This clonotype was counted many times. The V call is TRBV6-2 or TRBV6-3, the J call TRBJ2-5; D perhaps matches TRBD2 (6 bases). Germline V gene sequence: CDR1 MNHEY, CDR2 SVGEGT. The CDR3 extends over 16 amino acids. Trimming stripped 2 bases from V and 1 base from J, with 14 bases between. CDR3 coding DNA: TGTGCCAGCAGTTACCCCGGGGGTAGCGGCCAAGAGACCCAGTACTTC. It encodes CASSYPGGSGQETQYF.

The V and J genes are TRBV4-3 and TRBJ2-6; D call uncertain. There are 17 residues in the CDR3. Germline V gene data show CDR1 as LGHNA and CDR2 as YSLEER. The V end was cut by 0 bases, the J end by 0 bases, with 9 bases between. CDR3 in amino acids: CASSQDAPGSGANVLTF. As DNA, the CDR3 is TGCGCCAGCAGCCAAGATGCCCCAGGCTCTGGGGCCAACGTCCTGACTTTC.

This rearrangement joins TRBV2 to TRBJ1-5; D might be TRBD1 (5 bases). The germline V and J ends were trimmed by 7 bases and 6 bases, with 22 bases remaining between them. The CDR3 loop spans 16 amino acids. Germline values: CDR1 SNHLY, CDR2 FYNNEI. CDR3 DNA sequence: TGTGCCAGCACAGTTAGCGGACGCAGGGAGCGTCAGCCCCAGCATTTT. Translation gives CASTVSGRRERQPQHF.

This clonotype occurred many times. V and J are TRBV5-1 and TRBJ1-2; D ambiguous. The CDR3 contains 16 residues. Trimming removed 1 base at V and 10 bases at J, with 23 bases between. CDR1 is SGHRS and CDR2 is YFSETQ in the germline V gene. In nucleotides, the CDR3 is TGCGCCAGCAGCTTGACCACCCTGGGGTCGGCTCGCCTCTACACCTTC. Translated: CASSLTTLGSARLYTF.

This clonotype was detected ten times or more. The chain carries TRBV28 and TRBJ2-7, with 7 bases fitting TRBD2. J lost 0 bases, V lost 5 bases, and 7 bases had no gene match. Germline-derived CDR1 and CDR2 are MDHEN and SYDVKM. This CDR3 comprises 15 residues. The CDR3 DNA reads TGTGCCAGCAGTCCCCGAGGGAGGGGCTCCTACGAGCAGTACGTC. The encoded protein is CASSPRGRGSYEQYV.

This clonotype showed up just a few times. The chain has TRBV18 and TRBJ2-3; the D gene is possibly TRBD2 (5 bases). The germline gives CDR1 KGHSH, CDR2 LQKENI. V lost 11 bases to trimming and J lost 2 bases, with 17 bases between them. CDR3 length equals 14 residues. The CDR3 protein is CAGREGLNTDTQYF. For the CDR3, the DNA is TGTGCCGGGCGTGAGGGCCTCAACACAGATACGCAGTATTTT.

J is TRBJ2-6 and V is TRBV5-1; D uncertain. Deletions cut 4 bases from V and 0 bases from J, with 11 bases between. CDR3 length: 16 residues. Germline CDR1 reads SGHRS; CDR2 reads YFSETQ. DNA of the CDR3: TGCGCCAGCAGCCGGTCCTCGGTCTCTGGGGCCAACGTCCTGACTTTC. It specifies CASSRSSVSGANVLTF.

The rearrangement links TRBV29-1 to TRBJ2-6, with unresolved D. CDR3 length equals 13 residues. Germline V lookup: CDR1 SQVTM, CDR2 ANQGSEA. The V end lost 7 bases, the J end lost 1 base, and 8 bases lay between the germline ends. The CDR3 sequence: CSASLSGANVLTF. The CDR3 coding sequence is TGCAGCGCGTCTCTGTCTGGGGCCAACGTCCTGACTTTC.

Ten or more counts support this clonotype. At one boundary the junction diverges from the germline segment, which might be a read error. CDR3 region: CASSLTSGADTQYF. CDR3 bases: TGTGCCAGCAGCTTGACTAGCGGGGCAGATACGCAGTATTTT. The chain couples TRBV5-1 to TRBJ2-3; 11 bases align to TRBD2. The V gene's germline CDR1 is SGHRS and CDR2 YFSETQ. The CDR3 covers 14 residues. Using reference TRBV5-1 and TRBJ2-3 for the parts outside the CDR3, the full variable domain is KAGVTQTPRYLIKTRGQQVTLSCSPISGHRSVSWYQQTPGQGLQFLFEYFSETQRNKGNFPGRFSGRQFSNSRSEMNVSTLELGDSALYLCASSLTSGADTQYFGPGTRLTVL.

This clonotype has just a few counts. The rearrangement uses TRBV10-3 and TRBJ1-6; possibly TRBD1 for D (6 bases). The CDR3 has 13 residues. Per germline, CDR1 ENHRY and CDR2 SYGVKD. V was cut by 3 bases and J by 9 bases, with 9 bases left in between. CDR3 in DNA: TGTGCCATCAGTGACAGGGGCTTTTCACCCCTCCACTTT. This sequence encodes CAISDRGFSPLHF.

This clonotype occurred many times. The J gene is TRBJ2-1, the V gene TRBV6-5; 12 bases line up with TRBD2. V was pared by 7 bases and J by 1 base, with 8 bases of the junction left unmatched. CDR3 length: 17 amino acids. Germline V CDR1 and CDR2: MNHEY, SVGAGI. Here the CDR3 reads CASKVLAGGLSYNEQFF. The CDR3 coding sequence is TGTGCCAGCAAAGTCCTAGCGGGGGGGCTTTCCTACAATGAGCAGTTCTTC.

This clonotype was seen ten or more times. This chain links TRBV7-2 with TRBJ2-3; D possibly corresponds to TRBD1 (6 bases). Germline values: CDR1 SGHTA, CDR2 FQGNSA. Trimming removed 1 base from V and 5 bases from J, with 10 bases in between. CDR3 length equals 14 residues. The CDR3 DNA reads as TGTGCCAGCAGCTTAGACCCAGGGGTAGATACGCAGTATTTT. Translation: CASSLDPGVDTQYF.

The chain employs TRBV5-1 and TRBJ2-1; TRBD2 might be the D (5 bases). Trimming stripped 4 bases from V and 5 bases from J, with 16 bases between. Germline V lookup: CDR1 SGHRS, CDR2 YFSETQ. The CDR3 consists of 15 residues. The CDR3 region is CASSERAGEDNEQFF. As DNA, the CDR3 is TGCGCCAGCAGCGAAAGGGCCGGGGAAGACAATGAGCAGTTCTTC. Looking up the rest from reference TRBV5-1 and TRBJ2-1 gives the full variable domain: KAGVTQTPRYLIKTRGQQVTLSCSPISGHRSVSWYQQTPGQGLQFLFEYFSETQRNKGNFPGRFSGRQFSNSRSEMNVSTLELGDSALYLCASSERAGEDNEQFFGPGTRLTVL.

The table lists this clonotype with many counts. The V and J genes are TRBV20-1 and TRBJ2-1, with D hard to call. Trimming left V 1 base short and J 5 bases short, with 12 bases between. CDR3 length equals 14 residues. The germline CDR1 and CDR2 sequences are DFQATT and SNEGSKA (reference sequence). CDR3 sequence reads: CSARAPVLHNEQFF. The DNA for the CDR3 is TGCAGTGCTAGAGCCCCCGTTCTACACAATGAGCAGTTCTTC.

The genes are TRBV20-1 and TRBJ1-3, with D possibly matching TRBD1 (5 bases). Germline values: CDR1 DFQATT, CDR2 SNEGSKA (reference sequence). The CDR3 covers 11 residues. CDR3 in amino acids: CSGGEGNTIYF. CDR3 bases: TGCAGCGGGGGGGAAGGAAACACCATATATTTT.

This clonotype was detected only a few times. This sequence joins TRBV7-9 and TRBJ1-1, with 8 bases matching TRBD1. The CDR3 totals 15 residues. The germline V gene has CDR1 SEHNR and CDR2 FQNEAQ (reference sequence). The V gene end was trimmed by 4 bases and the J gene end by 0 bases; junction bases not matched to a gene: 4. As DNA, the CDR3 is TGTGCCAGCAGCTCGGACAGGGTCGTGAACACTGAAGCTTTCTTT. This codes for CASSSDRVVNTEAFF.

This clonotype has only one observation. Written as DNA, the CDR3 is TGTGCCAGCAGCCAAGTTGTTTCGAGAACTAGCACAGATACGCAGTATTTT. This codes for CASSQVVSRTSTDTQYF. The chain employs TRBV3-1 and TRBJ2-3; D not certain. In germline, CDR1 is LGHDT, CDR2 YNNKEL (reference sequence). Trimming stripped 1 base from V and 0 bases from J, with 14 bases between. This CDR3 spans 17 amino acids.

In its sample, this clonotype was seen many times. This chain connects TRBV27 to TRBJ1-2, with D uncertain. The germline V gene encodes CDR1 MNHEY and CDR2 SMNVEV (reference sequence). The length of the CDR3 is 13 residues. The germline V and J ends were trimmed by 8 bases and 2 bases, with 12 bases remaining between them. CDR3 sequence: CASAPGLNYGYTF. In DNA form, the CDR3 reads TGTGCCAGCGCGCCAGGACTAAACTATGGCTACACCTTC.

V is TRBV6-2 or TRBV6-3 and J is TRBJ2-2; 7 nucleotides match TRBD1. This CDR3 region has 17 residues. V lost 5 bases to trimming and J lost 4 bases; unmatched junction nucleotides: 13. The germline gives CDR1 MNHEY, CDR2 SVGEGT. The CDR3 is CASSNHRQGRGTGELFF. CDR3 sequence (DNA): TGTGCCAGCAGTAACCACAGACAGGGACGGGGCACCGGGGAGCTGTTTTTT.

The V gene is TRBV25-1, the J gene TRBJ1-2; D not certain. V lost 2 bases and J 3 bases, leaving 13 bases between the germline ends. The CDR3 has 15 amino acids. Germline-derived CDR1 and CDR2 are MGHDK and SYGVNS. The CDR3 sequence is CASSEQGPGYYGYTF. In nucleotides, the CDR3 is TGTGCCAGCAGTGAACAAGGACCGGGGTACTATGGCTACACCTTC.

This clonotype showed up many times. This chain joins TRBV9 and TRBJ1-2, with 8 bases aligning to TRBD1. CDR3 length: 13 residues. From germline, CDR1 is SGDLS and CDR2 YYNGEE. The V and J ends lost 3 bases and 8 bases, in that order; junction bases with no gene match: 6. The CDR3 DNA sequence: TGTGCCAGCAGCGCTTGGACAGGGAGAGGCTACACCTTC. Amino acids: CASSAWTGRGYTF.

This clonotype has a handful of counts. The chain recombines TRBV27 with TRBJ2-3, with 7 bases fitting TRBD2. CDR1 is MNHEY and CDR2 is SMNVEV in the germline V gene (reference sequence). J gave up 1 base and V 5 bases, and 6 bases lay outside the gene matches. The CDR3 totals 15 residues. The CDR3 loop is CASSRTRWGTDTQYF. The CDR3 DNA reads TGTGCCAGCAGTCGGACTAGATGGGGCACAGATACGCAGTATTTT.

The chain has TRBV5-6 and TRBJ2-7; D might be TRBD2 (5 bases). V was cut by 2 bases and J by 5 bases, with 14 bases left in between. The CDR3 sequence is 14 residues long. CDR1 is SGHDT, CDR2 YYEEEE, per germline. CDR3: CASSFLSGWDEQYV. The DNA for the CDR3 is TGTGCCAGCAGCTTTTTAAGCGGCTGGGACGAGCAGTACGTC.